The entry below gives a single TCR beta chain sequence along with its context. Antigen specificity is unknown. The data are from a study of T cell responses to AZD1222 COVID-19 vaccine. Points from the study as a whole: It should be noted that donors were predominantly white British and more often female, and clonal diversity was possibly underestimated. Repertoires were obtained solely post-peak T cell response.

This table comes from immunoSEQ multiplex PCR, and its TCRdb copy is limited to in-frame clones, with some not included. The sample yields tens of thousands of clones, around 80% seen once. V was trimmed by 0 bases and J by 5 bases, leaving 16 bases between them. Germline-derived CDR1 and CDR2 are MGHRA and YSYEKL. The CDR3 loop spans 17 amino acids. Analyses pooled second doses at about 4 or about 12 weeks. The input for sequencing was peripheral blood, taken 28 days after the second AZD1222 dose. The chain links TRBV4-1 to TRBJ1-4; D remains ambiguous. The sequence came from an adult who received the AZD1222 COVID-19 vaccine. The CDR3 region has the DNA TGCGCCAGCAGCCAAGATGATCGGCCGGGATGGAATGAAAAACTGTTTTTT. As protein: CASSQDDRPGWNEKLFF.